Here is one T cell receptor (beta chain) with its context. Blood got drawn at baseline, again on cycle 4 day 1, and then on cycle 7 day 1. The data are from a study of OX40 agonist ivuxolimab in advanced cancers. Overall study: The dose of intravenous ivuxolimab that patients received every 2 weeks ranged from 0.01 to 10 mg/kg. Partial responses were achieved by three patients, one with hepatocellular carcinoma and two with cutaneous melanoma.

Sequenced by immunoSEQ multiplex PCR; TCRdb stores in-frame clones only, minus some. This table holds approximately 70,000 clones, roughly four fifths found once. Specimen: CD4+ or CD8+ T cells sorted from blood, collected in a trial of the OX40 agonist ivuxolimab. The clonotype comes from an adult with an advanced solid tumor such as melanoma, head and neck, liver or kidney cancer.

CDR3 DNA: TGTGCCTGGGAGGGACAGGGGGTCACCGGGGAGCTGTTTTTT. It encodes CAWEGQGVTGELFF. The chain links TRBV30 to TRBJ2-2; 11 nucleotides line up with TRBD1. Germline V CDR1 and CDR2: GTSNPN, SVGIG (reference sequence). This CDR3 contains 14 residues. V lost 5 bases, J lost 4 bases, and 3 bases stayed unmatched.